The following is a T cell receptor (beta chain) sequence with its context. This sample stems from a study of T cells in Graves' hyperthyroidism and ophthalmopathy. RNA transcripts gave rise to amplified TCR beta CDR3 regions. The TCR CDR3 first-round RT-PCR relied on the HTBI primer set. TCRdb independently ran MiXCR on the multiplex PCR reads; one entry per CDR3 protein. The sample has nearly 600,000 distinct CDR3 sequences; roughly 13% are singletons. Trimming took 6 bases from V and 5 from J; bases not matched to a gene: 4. The CDR3 covers 14 residues. An approximately 10 ml volume of fresh peripheral blood provided the PBMCs.

This chain links TRBV12-3 or TRBV12-4 with TRBJ2-3; TRBD1 matches 11 bases. Sequencing was carried out using blood. The receptor was derived from a woman aged 30 to 39 with Graves' hyperthyroidism that later progressed to Graves' ophthalmopathy. CDR3 protein: CASRWTGGEDTQYF. CDR3 coding DNA: TGTGCCAGCAGGTGGACAGGGGGCGAAGATACGCAGTATTTT.